The entry that follows covers one T cell receptor beta chain sequence. Some clones are missing from TCRdb's copy, which holds only in-frame ones; the method was immunoSEQ multiplex PCR. The sample records fewer than 60,000 clones, about nine tenths being singletons. This entry comes from a study of blood T cell repertoires in COVID-19. Germline V gene data show CDR1 as SGHRS and CDR2 as YFSETQ. The CDR3 loop spans 14 amino acids. Trimming removed 0 bases at V and 1 base at J, with 7 bases between. The sequence came from a human donor with acute or convalescent COVID-19. The donor label of this sample is uncertain. Sample: peripheral blood. The chain combines TRBV5-1 with TRBJ1-1; D call uncertain. The CDR3 loop reads CASSLGEWNTEAFF. The CDR3 DNA follows: TGCGCCAGCAGCTTGGGGGAGTGGAACACTGAAGCTTTCTTT. Complete variable domain (other parts from reference TRBV5-1 and TRBJ1-1): KAGVTQTPRYLIKTRGQQVTLSCSPISGHRSVSWYQQTPGQGLQFLFEYFSETQRNKGNFPGRFSGRQFSNSRSEMNVSTLELGDSALYLCASSLGEWNTEAFFGQGTRLTVV.